The T cell receptor beta chain under discussion was sequenced for a study of identical twins. Study findings and constraints: In cord blood, abundant beta clonotypes had fewer insertions; memory showed no trend. With monozygotic twins, out-of-frame TCR alpha sharing exceeded what models estimated. When twins shared out-of-frame alpha sequences, those sequences had excess low generation probability.

Through template switching, a universal primer site was introduced, and the cDNA contained unique molecular identifiers. Each CDR3 protein is one row after TCRdb ran MiXCR on the 5' RACE reads. Of about 240,000 distinct CDR3 sequences in the sample, 10% are singletons; the top ten hold more than 8.5%. The CDR3 totals 13 residues. CDR1 and CDR2 from the germline V gene are LGHDT and YNNKEL (reference sequence). Trimming removed 1 base at V and 3 bases at J, with 7 bases between. Worth noting for this clonotype: What it binds is unknown.

Sequenced sample: memory T cells sorted from blood. The sequence came from a man aged 45-65 years in good health. This chain connects TRBV3-1 to TRBJ2-7, with a weak D call TRBD1 (5 bases). The CDR3 DNA reads as TGTGCCAGCAGCCAAGTAAGGGGCTACGAGCAGTACTTC. Protein product: CASSQVRGYEQYF.